This TCR beta chain was found in a study of T-cell memory formation after mild COVID-19. TCRdb re-called the 5' RACE reads through MiXCR, storing one row per CDR3 protein. The sample yields 150,000 to 200,000 distinct CDR3 sequences, roughly 10% seen once. This clonotype occurred many times. A read error may produce the germline difference seen at one junction end. This CDR3 contains 19 residues. The germline CDR1 and CDR2 sequences are LGHNA and YSLEER. This chain uses TRBV4-3 with TRBJ1-6; D not certain. This sequence originates from a man aged 18-30 years who had mild COVID-19 (a few samples of this study predate the infection). Cell type and time point are not known. Sequencing was done on a sample of PBMCs or a T cell subset sorted from them (not recorded which). This CDR3 is CASSQDTASGGSFNSPLHF. CDR3 bases: TGCGCCAGCAGCCAAGATACCGCCTCCGGTGGGTCCTTTAATTCACCCCTCCACTTT.